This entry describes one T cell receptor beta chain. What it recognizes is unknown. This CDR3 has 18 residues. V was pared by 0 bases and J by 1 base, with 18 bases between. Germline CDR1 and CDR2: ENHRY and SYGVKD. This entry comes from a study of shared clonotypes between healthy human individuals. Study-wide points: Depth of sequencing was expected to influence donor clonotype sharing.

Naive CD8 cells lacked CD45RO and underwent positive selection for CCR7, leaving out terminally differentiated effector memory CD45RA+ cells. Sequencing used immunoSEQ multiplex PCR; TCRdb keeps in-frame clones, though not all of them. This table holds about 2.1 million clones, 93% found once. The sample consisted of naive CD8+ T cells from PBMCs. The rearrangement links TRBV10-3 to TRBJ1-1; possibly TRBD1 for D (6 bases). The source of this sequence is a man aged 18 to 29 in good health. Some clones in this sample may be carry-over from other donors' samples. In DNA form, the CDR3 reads TGTGCCATCAGTGAGTCCTGGGGGCCAACAAACACGAACACTGAAGCTTTCTTT. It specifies CAISESWGPTNTNTEAFF.